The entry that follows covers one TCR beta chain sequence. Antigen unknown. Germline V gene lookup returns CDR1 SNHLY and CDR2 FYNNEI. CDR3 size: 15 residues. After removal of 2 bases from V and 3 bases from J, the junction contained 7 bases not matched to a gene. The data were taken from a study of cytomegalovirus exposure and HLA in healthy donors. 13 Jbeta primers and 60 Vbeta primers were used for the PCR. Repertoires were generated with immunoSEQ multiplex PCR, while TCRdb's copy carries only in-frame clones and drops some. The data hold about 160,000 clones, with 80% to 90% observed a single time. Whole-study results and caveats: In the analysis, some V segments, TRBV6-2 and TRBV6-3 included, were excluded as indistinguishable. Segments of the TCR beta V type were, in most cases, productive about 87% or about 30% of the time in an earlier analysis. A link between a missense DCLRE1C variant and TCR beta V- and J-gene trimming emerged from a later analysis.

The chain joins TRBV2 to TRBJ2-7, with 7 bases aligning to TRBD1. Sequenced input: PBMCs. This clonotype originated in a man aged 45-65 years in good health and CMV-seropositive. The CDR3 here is CASSEIPGGNYEQYF. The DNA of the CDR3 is TGTGCCAGCAGTGAAATACCAGGGGGAAACTACGAGCAGTACTTC. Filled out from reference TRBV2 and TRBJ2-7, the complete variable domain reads EPEVTQTPSHQVTQMGQEVILRCVPISNHLYFYWYRQILGQKVEFLVSFYNNEISEKSEIFDDQFSVERPDGSNFTLKIRSTKLEDSAMYFCASSEIPGGNYEQYFGPGTRLTVT.